Listed below are T cell receptor beta chains from one sample, sequenced in a study of cytomegalovirus exposure and HLA in healthy donors. The repertoire was sequenced with immunoSEQ multiplex PCR; TCRdb's copy has only in-frame clones and lacks some. The sample holds more than 250,000 clones; more than 80% are singletons and the top ten take over 0.8%. The sequencing sample was made of PBMCs. These receptors all stem from a woman aged 18 to 35 in good health and CMV-seronegative. Both conserved end residues are part of each CDR3. The order of the fields is D gene, CDR3 length, V gene, J gene, clone size, CDR3 protein, CDR3 DNA. A D gene is named only where the DNA matches it firmly. Where a row states a size, it is once, few, many or the class of an expanded clone; other rows omit it.

.	13	TRBV10-3	TRBJ1-4	.	CAISGGGGEKLFF	TGTGCCATCAGTGGGGGGGGAGGTGAAAAACTGTTTTTT
.	13	TRBV7-3	TRBJ2-1	.	CASSFYLSNEQFF	TGTGCCAGCAGCTTCTACTTGAGCAATGAGCAGTTCTTC
TRBD1	15	TRBV7-3	TRBJ2-3	.	CASSKWTGATDTQYF	TGTGCCAGCAGTAAGTGGACAGGGGCCACAGATACGCAGTATTTT
.	13	TRBV29-1	TRBJ2-7	.	CSVQGLAAYEQYF	TGCAGCGTTCAAGGACTCGCTGCCTACGAGCAGTACTTC
.	15	TRBV6-5	TRBJ1-1	.	CASMQPPGLITEAFF	TGTGCCAGCATGCAACCACCGGGGTTAATCACTGAAGCTTTCTTT
.	13	TRBV7-2	TRBJ1-1	few	CASSLGEGAEAFF	TGTGCCAGCAGCTTAGGTGAGGGGGCTGAAGCTTTCTTT
.	14	TRBV15	TRBJ2-7	.	CATSRDGDPIKQYF	TGTGCCACCAGCAGAGACGGGGATCCCATCAAGCAGTACTTC
TRBD1	12	TRBV2	TRBJ1-2	few	CASTGENYGYTF	TGTGCCAGTACAGGGGAGAACTATGGCTACACCTTC
TRBD1	14	TRBV11-2	TRBJ1-1	.	CASSLTRGETEAFF	TGTGCCAGCAGCTTAACCAGGGGGGAGACTGAAGCTTTCTTT
.	12	TRBV5-1	TRBJ2-7	.	CASSLGRREQYF	TGCGCCAGCAGCTTGGGTCGGAGGGAGCAGTACTTC
TRBD1	16	TRBV5-5	TRBJ2-5	few	CASSLAWGQGQETQYF	TGTGCCAGCAGCTTGGCCTGGGGACAGGGACAAGAGACCCAGTACTTC
.	14	TRBV11-2	TRBJ1-1	.	CASSPTTVNTEAFF	TGTGCCAGCAGCCCGACGACAGTGAACACTGAAGCTTTCTTT